The clone carrying this T cell receptor beta chain was detected ten times or more. The antigen is not known. The authors built TCR beta libraries using iRepertoire HTBI primers and Arm-PCR of CDR3 regions. In TCRdb, the multiplex PCR reads were re-called with MiXCR into one record per CDR3 protein. This sample carries 300,000 to 400,000 distinct CDR3 sequences, 16% of them seen once, and the ten largest clones take 25% to 30%. Time point meaning: newly diagnosed GD, antithyroid drugs for less than 3 months. Preparation of the TCR library used RNA extracted from PBMCs. The sample comes from a study of regulatory T cells in long-lasting Graves disease. Whole-study results and caveats: Those with persistent disease had in common more public clonotypes (about 3,000) than new patients (about 900). Reduced TCR diversity was observed in persistent Graves' patients versus newly diagnosed patients.

The CDR3 sequence is 15 residues long. The germline V gene encodes CDR1 SGHRS and CDR2 YFSETQ. V lost 4 bases to trimming and J lost 9 bases; unmatched junction nucleotides: 10. These data also featured in a second study, about T cells in Graves' hyperthyroidism and ophthalmopathy. As that study records: RT-PCR in the first round (using the HTBI primer set) targeted the TCR CDR3. Classification by a 13 V-J model distinguished ophthalmopathy from stable hyperthyroidism.

The sequence was collected from a man aged 35 to 55 with Graves disease. The sample in question was peripheral blood mononuclear cells (PBMCs), obtained at new diagnosis, from a patient treated with antithyroid drugs. V is TRBV5-1 and J is TRBJ2-1, with 10 bases that match TRBD2. The CDR3 sequence is CASSPLAGVGSEQFF. CDR3 in DNA: TGCGCCAGCAGCCCTCTAGCGGGGGTAGGTAGTGAGCAGTTCTTC.